This is a list of T cell receptor beta chains from one sample in a study of T cell responses to AZD1222 COVID-19 vaccine. Generated by immunoSEQ multiplex PCR, the TCRdb table keeps only in-frame clones and is missing some. The sample shows 110,000 to 150,000 clones, about nine tenths of them seen only once. Material: peripheral blood, obtained 28 days after the second AZD1222 dose. The receptors shown here come from an adult who received the AZD1222 COVID-19 vaccine. Each CDR3 is given with its conserved first and last residue. Each record gives: D gene, clone size, J gene, V gene, CDR3 protein, CDR3 DNA. D genes are given only for firm matches. Size values are once, few and many counts, or a class for expanded clones, and some rows have none.

-,-,TRBJ2-6,TRBV9,CASSVHQIDSTGANVLTF,TGTGCCAGCAGCGTTCACCAGATAGATTCAACTGGGGCCAACGTCCTGACTTTC
TRBD2,-,TRBJ2-7,TRBV7-9,CASSGKGLAGAYEQYF,TGTGCCAGCAGCGGAAAGGGACTAGCGGGGGCCTACGAGCAGTACTTC
TRBD2,-,TRBJ2-5,TRBV9,CASSVEGLAGGKQTQYF,TGTGCCAGCAGCGTAGAGGGACTAGCGGGGGGCAAACAGACCCAGTACTTC
-,-,TRBJ1-1,TRBV5-5,CASSSIGPTEAFF,TGTGCCAGCAGCTCAATCGGTCCCACTGAAGCTTTCTTT
-,-,TRBJ1-2,TRBV21-1,CARAGGGRIYGYTF,TGTGCCAGAGCCGGGGGGGGAAGAATCTATGGCTACACCTTC
-,-,TRBJ1-5,TRBV5-1,CASRRQEGQPQHF,TGCGCCAGCAGACGACAGGAAGGGCAGCCCCAGCATTTT
-,-,TRBJ1-3,TRBV3-1/TRBV3-2,CASSHSRSGNTIYF,TGTGCCAGCAGCCACAGCCGCTCTGGAAACACCATATATTTT
TRBD1,-,TRBJ1-2,TRBV5-4,CASSSRDRALSGYTF,TGTGCCAGCAGCTCAAGGGACAGGGCCCTTTCTGGCTACACCTTC
-,once,TRBJ1-5,TRBV7-8,CASSVDPGQPQHF,TGTGCCAGCAGCGTCGACCCGGGTCAGCCCCAGCATTTT
-,-,TRBJ1-3,TRBV5-1,CASSLDPGGPGNTIYF,TGCGCCAGCAGCTTGGACCCCGGAGGGCCTGGAAACACCATATATTTT
-,few,TRBJ1-1,TRBV7-3,CASSLTGATEAFF,TGTGCCAGCAGCTTAACAGGAGCCACTGAAGCTTTCTTT
-,-,TRBJ1-2,TRBV4-1,CASSGDETPGSF,TGCGCCAGCAGCGGAGACGAAACGCCGGGGAGCTTC
-,-,TRBJ2-2,TRBV19,CASSRVAWELFF,TGTGCCAGTAGCCGTGTTGCCTGGGAGCTGTTTTTT
-,-,TRBJ2-5,TRBV9,CASSRDSETQYF,TGTGCCAGCAGCAGGGATTCAGAGACCCAGTACTTC
TRBD2,few,TRBJ2-5,TRBV24-1,CATSVAGQETQYF,TGTGCCACCAGTGTAGCGGGTCAAGAGACCCAGTACTTC
TRBD2,-,TRBJ2-1,TRBV19,CASSPSSGRNEQFF,TGTGCCAGTAGCCCGTCTAGCGGGAGGAATGAGCAGTTCTTC
-,-,TRBJ1-5,TRBV2,CASRWGGSNQPQHF,TGTGCCAGCAGGTGGGGGGGGAGCAATCAGCCCCAGCATTTT
-,-,TRBJ1-6,TRBV5-6,CASSLSRAFYNSPLHF,TGTGCCAGCAGCTTGAGTCGGGCCTTCTATAATTCACCCCTCCACTTT
TRBD2,-,TRBJ2-1,TRBV9,CASSVEPGGPNEQFF,TGTGCCAGCAGCGTAGAGCCGGGGGGGCCGAATGAGCAGTTCTTC
TRBD2,-,TRBJ2-3,TRBV7-2,CASSPVTLSGGATDTQYF,TGTGCCAGCAGCCCCGTGACGCTCAGCGGGGGGGCAACAGATACGCAGTATTTT
-,few,TRBJ1-2,TRBV10-3,CAISESIDLGYTF,TGTGCCATCAGTGAGTCGATCGACCTGGGCTACACCTTC
TRBD1,-,TRBJ1-1,TRBV27,CASRGDSRLTEAFF,TGTGCCAGCAGGGGGGACAGCCGCCTCACTGAAGCTTTCTTT
-,few,TRBJ1-1,TRBV10-2,CASSASENTEAFF,TGCGCCAGCAGTGCTTCCGAGAACACTGAAGCTTTCTTT
-,-,TRBJ1-1,TRBV10-1,CASSQGRDTEAFF,TGCGCCAGCAGCCAGGGACGGGACACTGAAGCTTTCTTT
-,-,TRBJ1-1,TRBV5-5,CASSLFSEAFF,TGTGCCAGCAGCCTGTTCTCTGAAGCTTTCTTT
-,-,TRBJ1-5,TRBV7-2,CASSLGGVLGRGNQPQHF,TGTGCCAGCAGCTTAGGGGGCGTACTTGGGAGGGGCAATCAGCCCCAGCATTTT
-,few,TRBJ2-7,TRBV18,CASSPPELRDTYEQYF,TGTGCCAGCTCACCACCGGAGCTGCGGGACACCTACGAGCAGTACTTC
-,-,TRBJ1-6,TRBV19,CASSIGPDSNSPLHF,TGTGCCAGTAGTATAGGGCCAGATTCTAATTCACCCCTCCACTTT
-,-,TRBJ1-4,TRBV2,CASSEEAGINSNRDLFF,TGTGCCAGCAGTGAAGAAGCCGGAATAAATTCGAACAGGGATCTGTTTTTT
-,-,TRBJ1-2,TRBV2,CASSAGQLSYGYTF,TGTGCCAGCAGCGCCGGACAGCTGTCCTATGGCTACACCTTC
-,-,TRBJ1-3,TRBV12-3/TRBV12-4,CASSGGSGNTIYF,TGTGCCAGCAGCGGGGGCTCTGGAAACACCATATATTTT
-,-,TRBJ1-3,TRBV5-1,CASMSGSTSGNTIYF,TGCGCCAGTATGTCCGGGTCCACTTCAGGAAACACCATATATTTT
TRBD2,-,TRBJ2-7,TRBV2,CASSESRARTSYF,TGTGCCAGCAGTGAAAGTAGGGCGAGGACTAGTTACTTC
-,-,TRBJ1-2,TRBV9,CASSVGSGNYGYTF,TGTGCCAGCAGCGTAGGATCAGGGAACTATGGCTACACCTTC
-,few,TRBJ1-5,TRBV5-8,CASNPRVSNQPQHF,TGTGCCAGCAACCCAAGGGTTAGCAATCAGCCCCAGCATTTT
-,-,TRBJ2-2,TRBV7-3,CASSLTYRTGELFF,TGTGCCAGCAGCTTAACATACCGCACCGGGGAGCTGTTTTTT
-,-,TRBJ1-3,TRBV18,CASSPDSSGGTIYF,TGTGCCAGCTCACCCGACAGCTCTGGAGGCACCATATATTTT
-,few,TRBJ1-1,TRBV3-1/TRBV3-2,CASSQPGPNTEAFF,TGTGCCAGCAGCCAACCCGGGCCGAACACTGAAGCTTTCTTT
TRBD2,-,TRBJ2-2,TRBV7-6,CASRPGLAGVNTGELFF,TGTGCCAGCCGACCTGGACTAGCGGGCGTGAACACCGGGGAGCTGTTTTTT
-,-,TRBJ2-3,TRBV5-4,CASSFRTSTDTQYF,TGTGCCAGCAGCTTCAGGACCAGCACAGATACGCAGTATTTT
-,-,TRBJ1-1,TRBV6-5,CATQDGFGNTEAFF,TGTGCCACCCAGGACGGTTTCGGGAACACTGAAGCTTTCTTT
-,-,TRBJ1-5,TRBV19,CASRGGNQPQHF,TGTGCCAGTAGGGGGGGGAATCAGCCCCAGCATTTT
-,-,TRBJ2-1,TRBV5-8,CASSLGASSYNEQFF,TGTGCCAGCAGCTTGGGCGCCTCCTCCTACAACGAGCAGTTCTTC
-,-,TRBJ2-2,TRBV10-1,CASSRDISNTGELFF,TGCGCCAGCAGTCGAGATATTTCGAACACCGGGGAGCTGTTTTTT
-,-,TRBJ1-4,TRBV6-5,CASRRGLSNEKLFF,TGTGCCAGCAGACGGGGGCTCTCTAATGAAAAACTGTTTTTT
-,few,TRBJ1-1,TRBV19,CASNGGGRGTNTEAFF,TGTGCCAGTAATGGGGGTGGGAGGGGGACTAACACTGAAGCTTTCTTT
-,-,TRBJ1-2,TRBV7-8,CASSVVESAYGYTF,TGTGCCAGCAGCGTCGTTGAGAGCGCCTATGGCTACACCTTC
TRBD1,-,TRBJ2-1,TRBV24-1,CATSDGTGGRDNEQFF,TGTGCCACCAGTGATGGGACAGGGGGCAGGGACAATGAGCAGTTCTTC
TRBD1,few,TRBJ2-1,TRBV27,CASSSGTGSYNEQFF,TGTGCCAGCAGTTCGGGGACAGGGTCCTACAATGAGCAGTTCTTC
-,-,TRBJ1-4,TRBV29-1,CSVTSRDAEKLFF,TGCAGCGTCACGTCCCGGGACGCGGAAAAACTGTTTTTT